This T cell receptor (beta chain) was sequenced during a study of blood T cell repertoires in COVID-19 (dated by TCRdb to the early 2020s). As for the study more broadly: Collaborator samples came from the United States, Italy and Spain and covered acute and convalescent phases of COVID-19. The prospective study material was composed of cDNA or gDNA derived from T cells, B-cell-depleted T cells, or PBMCs. Deeply sampled blood TCRbeta repertoires from subjects exposed to, actively infected with, or recovered from COVID-19 were included in the dataset. The repertoires were made available in a free public database intended to serve as a resource for research on the immune response to SARS-CoV-2. The samples were drawn from two sources: the first 160 participants of the ongoing ImmuneRACE study, and some 1,300 subjects contributed by 6 global collaborators. A de-identified subject ID, COVID-19 status, age in years and sex were almost always included in the sample metadata. Where available, HLA class I and class II types were obtained from metadata supplied by the sample provider rather than from assay-based typing.

One collaborating source in Seattle enrolled patients while the patients were actively infected and followed the patients over time throughout the course of disease. Each collaborating institution followed its own protocols to collect whole blood in K2EDTA tubes. For TCRbeta analysis, collaborator samples were shipped as frozen whole blood, as isolated PBMCs, or as DNA extracted from either sample type. Notes on this clone: Its antigen is not yet known. No base quality information exists; no much larger clone differs at one position.

TCRbeta CDR3 regions were amplified from genomic DNA using the immunoSEQ Assay, a bias-controlled multiplex PCR. The published analysis was carried out like this. The number of nucleated cells in each sample was estimated from the amplification of reference gene primers within the assay. To quantify the absolute abundance of each unique TCRbeta CDR3 rearrangement, sequence reads were collapsed and filtered. For each sample, productive Simpson clonality was calculated as the square root of Simpson's diversity index across productive rearrangements. Here the immuneACCESS table is served through TCRdb, limited to in-frame sequences with V and J called. Missing clones are a known gap in these copies; in checked studies unresolved V genes cover under half, and the rest lacks a known reason. Clonal size and the V and J genes are those of that table, whereas D and trimming came from the DNA. This sample is represented by roughly 110,000 clones; 76% of them were singletons. In total, the top ten clones hold 6.2% of the sample.

Overall results and qualifications from the work: How much clinical and demographic metadata was included differed by source and by participant, and the metadata was provided uncurated.

Ends trimmed: V by 2 bases, J by 4 bases; bases unmatched to a gene: 11. CDR1 and CDR2, per the germline V gene, are SGHAT and FQNNGV. Taken from cysteine to phenylalanine, the CDR3 has 18 residues. Only CDR3 DNA remains: 54 bases, in frame from the first base. The sample comprised peripheral blood. The chain employs TRBV11-2 and TRBJ2-7, with 13 bases matching TRBD2. This receptor was identified in a man older than 75 with COVID-19, enrolled during active disease. At the DNA level, the sequence is TGTGCCAGCAGCTTATTCTCTCGGGGACTAGCGGGAACTTACGAGCAGTACTTC. Its product reads: CASSLFSRGLAGTYEQYF.